This TCR beta chain was profiled in a study of blood T cell repertoires in COVID-19 (dated by TCRdb to 2018 to 2021). Regarding the study in general: Samples covering the acute and convalescent phases of COVID-19 were provided by collaborators in the United States, Italy and Spain. The dataset comprised deeply sampled blood TCRbeta repertoires from subjects exposed to, actively infected with, or recovered from COVID-19. The repertoires were released in a freely available public database intended as a resource for research on the immune response to SARS-CoV-2. The samples were drawn from the first 160 participants of the ongoing ImmuneRACE study and from more than 1,000 subjects provided by 6 global collaborators. Where available, HLA class I and class II types were obtained from metadata supplied by the sample provider rather than from assay-based typing. A de-identified subject ID, COVID-19 status, age in years and sex were almost always included in the sample metadata. The material from the prospective study consisted of cDNA or gDNA derived from T cells, B-cell-depleted T cells, or PBMCs. Broad study findings and their caveats: The quantity of clinical and demographic metadata differed by source and by participant and was supplied without curation.

For this clone: Its antigen target is currently unknown. Per-base qualities were not stored, and no clone one base away is much larger.

The immunoSEQ Assay, a bias-controlled multiplex PCR, was used to amplify TCRbeta CDR3 regions from genomic DNA. The published analysis was carried out like this. The number of nucleated cells in each sample was estimated by amplification of reference gene primers within the assay. To quantify the absolute abundance of each unique TCRbeta CDR3 rearrangement, sequence reads were collapsed and filtered. Productive Simpson clonality was computed per sample as the square root of Simpson's diversity index over productive rearrangements. TCRdb limited this immuneACCESS table to in-frame rearrangements with V and J called. A share of clones is missing; checked studies link under half to unresolved V genes, and the rest is unexplained. V and J calls and clone size are as listed in that table; D and trimming were resolved from the DNA. For this sample there are about 210,000 clones; approximately 84% appear just once. 6% to 8.5% of the sample lies in the top ten.

As encoded in the germline V gene, CDR1 is MNHNS while CDR2 is SASEGT. The CDR3, from cysteine to valine, totals 15 residues. Just the 45-base CDR3 DNA is kept, in frame starting at base 1. V loses 2 bases at its end and J loses 3 bases; junction bases beyond the gene matches: 6. Each collaborating institution followed its own protocols to collect whole blood in K2EDTA tubes. For TCRbeta analysis, collaborators shipped samples as frozen whole blood, isolated PBMCs, or DNA extracted from either of those sample types. The sample comprised peripheral blood. This clonotype was sampled from a woman between 45 and 65 years old with active or convalescent COVID-19. Recombination linked TRBV6-1 to TRBJ2-7, with 8 middle bases fitting TRBD1. The nucleotides read TGTGCCAGCAGTGAACTCAGGGGGCCCCTCTACGAGCAGTACGTC. This encodes CASSELRGPLYEQYV.